These 15 T cell receptor beta chains were all obtained from the same sample, sequenced in a study of CD8 T cells in Susac syndrome. An input of about 0.45 to 1 ug of RNA was subjected to reverse transcription using random hexamers. TCRdb recomputed calls from the immunoSEQ multiplex PCR reads with MiXCR, one row per CDR3 protein. The sample records under 550,000 distinct CDR3 sequences, approximately 85% being singletons. The specimen sequenced was CD8+ T cells from PBMCs. The receptors derive from a human donor with multiple sclerosis.

This clonotype was seen once. This chain connects TRBV5-6 to TRBJ2-7, with 10 bases matching TRBD1. Germline V gene data show CDR1 as SGHDT and CDR2 as YYEEEE. The V segment lost 4 bases and the J segment 2 bases; nucleotides outside the gene matches: 18. CDR3 size: 19 residues. CDR3 protein: CASSPLVGTGANSPYEQYF. CDR3 nucleotides: TGTGCCAGCAGCCCGCTAGTCGGGACAGGGGCCAACTCGCCCTACGAGCAGTACTTC.

CDR3 residues: CASSQDGGGNEQFF. CDR3 nucleotides: TGTGCCAGCAGCCAAGACGGGGGAGGGAATGAGCAGTTCTTC. The chain has TRBV14 and TRBJ2-1, with 7 bases matching TRBD2. V lost 0 bases to trimming and J lost 7 bases; unmatched junction nucleotides: 3. CDR1 SGHDN and CDR2 FVKESK come from the germline V gene. The CDR3 is 14 amino acids.

The CDR3 DNA follows: TGCGCCAGCAGCTGGTGGACAGGGGCGGACTATGGCTACACCTTC. Translation: CASSWWTGADYGYTF. The chain carries TRBV5-1 and TRBJ1-2; 9 bases are shared with TRBD1. This CDR3 is built from 15 residues. Germline trimming cut 3 bases from V and 3 bases from J; bases unmatched to any gene: 6. Germline V gene lookup returns CDR1 SGHRS and CDR2 YFSETQ.

This chain links TRBV5-1 with TRBJ2-2; TRBD2 aligns across 11 bases. V shed 5 bases, J shed 5 bases, and the junction held 11 bases outside the gene matches. CDR1 is SGHRS and CDR2 is YFSETQ in the germline V gene. The CDR3 is 17 residues long. DNA of the CDR3: TGCGCCAGCAGTCGGCTTCCGACTAGCGGGAATACCGGGGAGCTGTTTTTT. Amino acids: CASSRLPTSGNTGELFF.

This chain's CDR3 is CGTSRSIEAFF. CDR3 in DNA: TGTGGGACGTCAAGGTCTATTGAAGCTTTCTTT. The chain combines TRBV28 with TRBJ1-1; D is unclear. The germline gives CDR1 MDHEN, CDR2 SYDVKM. The CDR3 covers 11 residues.

This chain joins TRBV27 and TRBJ2-2; TRBD2 aligns across 8 bases. V trimming: 3 bases; J trimming: 11 bases; junction bases outside the gene matches: 5. Germline V gives CDR1 MNHEY, CDR2 SMNVEV (reference sequence). The CDR3 is 13 amino acids. DNA for the CDR3: TGTGCCAGCAGTTTCCTCGGGAGGGAAGAGCTGTTTTTT. Its protein is CASSFLGREELFF.

J is TRBJ2-1 and V is TRBV5-4; D unresolved. The CDR3 contains 12 residues. Trimming cost V 2 bases and J 9 bases, with 9 bases left between them. Germline CDR1 reads SGHNT; CDR2 reads YYREEE (reference sequence). CDR3 sequence: CASSFLGGEQFF. CDR3 DNA sequence: TGTGCCAGCAGCTTTTTGGGTGGTGAGCAGTTCTTC.

V is TRBV12-3 or TRBV12-4 and J is TRBJ2-7, with D uncertain. Trimming took off 3 bases at V and 4 bases at J, with 7 bases between the two ends. This CDR3 is 12 amino acids long. The chain's CDR3 is CASSLYLYEQYF. The CDR3 bases are TGTGCCAGCAGTTTGTATCTATACGAGCAGTACTTC.

The J gene is TRBJ1-1, the V gene TRBV6-6; possible D gene TRBD1, 5 bases. V was pared by 2 bases and J by 0 bases, with 7 bases between. CDR1 is MNHNY and CDR2 is SVGAGI in the germline V gene (reference sequence). The CDR3 runs to 14 residues. CDR3 protein: CASSYPGMNTEAFF. The CDR3 nucleotides are TGTGCCAGCAGTTACCCAGGGATGAACACTGAAGCTTTCTTT.

J is TRBJ1-5 and V is TRBV7-9; D is unresolved. V lost 3 bases, J lost 1 base, and 7 bases lay in between. Per germline, CDR1 SEHNR and CDR2 FQNEAQ (reference sequence). The CDR3 contains 14 residues. CDR3 DNA sequence: TGTGCCAGCAGCTTCGAAGGCAGCAATCAGCCCCAGCATTTT. Translation gives CASSFEGSNQPQHF. The full variable domain, in which reference TRBV7-9 and TRBJ1-5 provide the parts outside the CDR3, is DTGVSQNPRHKITKRGQNVTFRCDPISEHNRLYWYRQTLGQGPEFLTYFQNEAQLEKSRLLSDRFSAERPKGSFSTLEIQRTEQGDSAMYLCASSFEGSNQPQHFGDGTRLSIL.

The chain links TRBV7-6 to TRBJ2-7, with D possibly being TRBD1 (6 bases). The CDR3 sequence is 15 residues long. Trimming left V 1 base short and J 4 bases short, with 14 bases between. Looked up from germline, CDR1 is SGHVS and CDR2 is FNYEAQ. DNA of the CDR3: TGTGCCAGCAGCTTAGAACAGGGTTTGAAATACGAGCAGTACTTC. It codes for CASSLEQGLKYEQYF.

The chain joins TRBV2 to TRBJ1-4, with unresolved D. The CDR3 runs to 14 residues. V gave up 6 bases and J gave up 2 bases, with 10 bases separating them. CDR1 SNHLY and CDR2 FYNNEI come from the germline V gene. CDR3 coding DNA: TGTGCCAGCAGCCTCTTCTCGACTAATGAAAAACTGTTTTTT. Residues: CASSLFSTNEKLFF. Drawing the rest from reference TRBV2 and TRBJ1-4, the complete variable domain is EPEVTQTPSHQVTQMGQEVILRCVPISNHLYFYWYRQILGQKVEFLVSFYNNEISEKSEIFDDQFSVERPDGSNFTLKIRSTKLEDSAMYFCASSLFSTNEKLFFGSGTQLSVL.

This chain uses TRBV20-1 with TRBJ1-2, with 7 bases lining up with TRBD1. CDR1 and CDR2 from the germline V gene are DFQATT and SNEGSKA (reference sequence). V dropped 2 bases and J dropped 4; count of bases not matched to a gene: 10. This CDR3 spans 15 amino acids. The CDR3 region is CSARILDRAAYGYTF. CDR3 DNA sequence: TGCAGTGCTAGAATTTTAGACAGGGCCGCCTATGGCTACACCTTC.

The genes are TRBV5-1 and TRBJ2-5, with D possibly being TRBD2 (6 bases). This CDR3 spans 17 amino acids. V was shortened by 4 bases and J by 3 bases, with 22 bases between the two germline ends. Germline values: CDR1 SGHRS, CDR2 YFSETQ. Here the CDR3 DNA reads TGCGCCAGCAGCCCCCCCGCGGCTAGCGTGTCGGAAGAGACCCAGTACTTC. Its protein is CASSPPAASVSEETQYF.

This clonotype appeared a single time. The chain is built from TRBV4-1 and TRBJ1-2; D may be TRBD1 (6 bases). The V end was cut by 3 bases, the J end by 8 bases, with 13 bases between. Looked up from germline, CDR1 is MGHRA and CDR2 is YSYEKL. CDR3 size: 13 residues. CDR3 sequence reads: CASSHVSGDGYTF. The CDR3 region has the DNA TGCGCCAGCAGCCATGTTTCAGGGGACGGCTACACCTTC.